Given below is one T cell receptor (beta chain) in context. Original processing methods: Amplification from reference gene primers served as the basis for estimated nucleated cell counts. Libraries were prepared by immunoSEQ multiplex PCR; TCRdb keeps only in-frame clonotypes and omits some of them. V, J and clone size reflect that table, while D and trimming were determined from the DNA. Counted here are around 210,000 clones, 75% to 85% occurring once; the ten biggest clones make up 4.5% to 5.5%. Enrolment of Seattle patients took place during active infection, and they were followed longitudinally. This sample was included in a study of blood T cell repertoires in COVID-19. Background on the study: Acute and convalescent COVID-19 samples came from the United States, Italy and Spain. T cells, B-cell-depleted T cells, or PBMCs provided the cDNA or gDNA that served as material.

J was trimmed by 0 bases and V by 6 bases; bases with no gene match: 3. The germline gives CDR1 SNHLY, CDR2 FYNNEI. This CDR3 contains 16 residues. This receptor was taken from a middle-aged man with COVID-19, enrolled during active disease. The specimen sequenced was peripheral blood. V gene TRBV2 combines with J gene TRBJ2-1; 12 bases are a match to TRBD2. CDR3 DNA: TGTGCCAGCAGGCCACTAGCGGGGGGCTCCTACAATGAGCAGTTCTTC. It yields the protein CASRPLAGGSYNEQFF. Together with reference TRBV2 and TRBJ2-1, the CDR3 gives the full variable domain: EPEVTQTPSHQVTQMGQEVILRCVPISNHLYFYWYRQILGQKVEFLVSFYNNEISEKSEIFDDQFSVERPDGSNFTLKIRSTKLEDSAMYFCASRPLAGGSYNEQFFGPGTRLTVL.